This T cell receptor (beta chain) was identified in a study of molecular identifiers for immune sequencing clone quantification. Regarding the study as a whole: Among effectors, clones above 20 RNA copies held over 99% of molecules; among naive cells, under 1%.

Making the bulk TCR libraries relied on previously described methods and listed TCR primers. TCRdb reprocessed the PCR reads with MiXCR, giving one entry per CDR3 protein. The sample includes a few hundred thousand distinct CDR3 sequences, less than 30% of them seen just once. Points on this clonotype: The antigen remains unidentified.

RNA fractions of 10%, 30% or 50% and roughly 19,000 to 1,000,000 sorted cells were the source of naive CD8 libraries. A CD8+CD4-CCR7+CD45RA+ phenotype served as the sorting definition for naive CD8 T cells. V lost 6 bases to trimming and J lost 4 bases, with 16 bases between them. CDR1 SNHLY and CDR2 FYNNEI come from the germline V gene. The CDR3 runs to 14 residues. The chain recombines TRBV2 with TRBJ2-7; D may correspond to TRBD1 or TRBD2 (7 bases each). The material sequenced was naive CD8+ T cells from blood, with Jurkat cell RNA spiked in. The sample's subset: FACS-sorted CD8+CD4-CCR7+CD45RA+ naive T cells. This clonotype was sampled from a human donor in good health. Some libraries in this study had Jurkat cell RNA spiked in. CDR3 sequence: CASSQGGAEYEQYF. The CDR3 DNA is TGTGCCAGCAGCCAGGGGGGGGCCGAATACGAGCAGTACTTC.